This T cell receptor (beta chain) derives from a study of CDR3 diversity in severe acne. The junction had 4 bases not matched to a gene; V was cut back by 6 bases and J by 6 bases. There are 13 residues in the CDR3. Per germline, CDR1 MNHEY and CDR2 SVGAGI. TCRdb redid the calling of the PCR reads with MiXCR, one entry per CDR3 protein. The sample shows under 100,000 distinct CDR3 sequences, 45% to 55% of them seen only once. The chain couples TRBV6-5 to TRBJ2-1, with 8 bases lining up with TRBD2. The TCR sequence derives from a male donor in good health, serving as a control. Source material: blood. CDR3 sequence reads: CASRLGTSNEQFF. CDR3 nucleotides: TGTGCCAGCAGATTAGGGACTAGCAATGAGCAGTTCTTC.